One sample yielded the 8 T cell receptor beta chains listed below, sequenced in a study of blood T cell repertoires in COVID-19. Only in-frame clones appear in the TCRdb table, and some are missing; sequencing was by immunoSEQ multiplex PCR. This table has about 180,000 clones, approximately 80% appearing once. Sequences were obtained from peripheral blood. Source of these receptors: a middle-aged woman with COVID-19, enrolled during active disease.

This rearrangement joins TRBV19 to TRBJ1-2; 9 bases line up with TRBD1. In germline, CDR1 is LNHDA, CDR2 SQIVND (reference sequence). The CDR3 has 14 residues. V dropped 4 bases and J dropped 3; count of bases not matched to a gene: 3. CDR3 in amino acids: CASSTTGGDYGYTF. The DNA for the CDR3 is TGTGCCAGTAGTACCACAGGGGGCGACTATGGCTACACCTTC.

The J gene is TRBJ2-3, the V gene TRBV13, with 8 bases aligning to TRBD2. V dropped 6 bases and J dropped 6; count of bases not matched to a gene: 14. This CDR3 is built from 16 residues. The V gene's germline CDR1 is PRHDT and CDR2 FYEKMQ (reference sequence). The CDR3 protein is CASRRVGGGPKDTQYF. In DNA form, the CDR3 reads TGTGCCAGCAGGCGAGTGGGCGGGGGGCCGAAGGATACGCAGTATTTT.

The chain joins TRBV7-8 to TRBJ2-3; D is uncertain. This CDR3 contains 13 residues. Germline V gene data show CDR1 as SGHVS and CDR2 as FQNEAQ. The germline V and J ends were trimmed by 6 bases and 4 bases, with 11 bases remaining between them. The CDR3: CASRGSMADTQYF. CDR3 bases: TGTGCCAGCAGGGGTAGCATGGCAGATACGCAGTATTTT. Looking up the rest from reference TRBV7-8 and TRBJ2-3 gives the full variable domain: GAGVSQSPRYKVAKRGQDVALRCDPISGHVSLFWYQQALGQGPEFLTYFQNEAQLDKSGLPSDRFFAERPEGSVSTLKIQRTQQEDSAVYLCASRGSMADTQYFGPGTRLTVL.

J is TRBJ2-3 and V is TRBV5-1; TRBD1 agrees at 7 bases. Trimming removed 7 bases from V and 4 bases from J; junction bases left unmatched: 6. This CDR3 is 13 amino acids long. Looked up from germline, CDR1 is SGHRS and CDR2 is YFSETQ. The CDR3 is CASALDRADTQYF. Here the CDR3 DNA reads TGCGCCAGCGCCCTCGACAGGGCAGATACGCAGTATTTT.

The V gene is TRBV18, the J gene TRBJ2-7; D may be TRBD1 (5 bases). The CDR3 length is 14 residues. Germline values: CDR1 KGHSH, CDR2 LQKENI. With 4 bases removed from V and 5 bases from J, the gap between germline ends came to 15 bases. CDR3 loop: CASSLNAGNHEQYF. In nucleotides, the CDR3 is TGTGCCAGCTCACTCAACGCAGGGAACCACGAGCAGTACTTC.

The chain combines TRBV12-5 with TRBJ1-2; TRBD1 is a possible D gene (5 bases). CDR1 is LGHNT, CDR2 FRNRAP, per germline. The CDR3 runs 13 residues. Trimming pared 5 bases from V and 6 bases from J, leaving 13 bases between. DNA of the CDR3: TGTGCTAGTGGTCCAGGACACGTGGATGGCTACACCTTC. Encoded protein: CASGPGHVDGYTF.

This sequence joins TRBV10-1 and TRBJ2-1; 7 positions agree with TRBD2. After removal of 6 bases from V and 12 bases from J, the junction contained 11 bases not matched to a gene. CDR1 is WNHNN, CDR2 SYGVQD, per germline (reference sequence). CDR3 length: 13 amino acids. CDR3 sequence (DNA): TGCGCCAGCAGCGAGAATAGCGGGCGGGGGCAGTTCTTC. Translating gives CASSENSGRGQFF.

This chain uses TRBV7-2 with TRBJ2-3; tentative D call: TRBD2 (5 bases). Germline-derived CDR1 and CDR2 are SGHTA and FQGNSA. V was shortened by 6 bases and J by 0 bases, with 13 bases between the two germline ends. This CDR3 spans 15 amino acids. The CDR3 loop reads CASSSLAFSTDTQYF. In DNA form, the CDR3 reads TGTGCCAGCAGTTCTCTAGCCTTTAGCACAGATACGCAGTATTTT.